The 31 T cell receptor beta chains below were found in one sample sequenced in a study of CD8+CD57+ T cells in acquired aplastic anemia. Genomic DNA, serving as template, underwent TCR beta VDJ and CDR3 profiling. TCRdb reprocessed the reads with MiXCR, giving one entry per CDR3 protein. This table has 90,000 to 130,000 distinct CDR3 sequences, around 49% appearing once. Material: sorted CD4+, CD8+, or CD8+CD57+ T cells (not recorded which) from PBMCs. The receptors here all came from a human donor in good health, serving as a control.

This clonotype came up many times. The chain employs TRBV3-1 and TRBJ1-1, with D unresolved. The CDR3 is 14 residues long. V lost 1 base to trimming and J lost 3 bases, with 9 bases between them. Germline lookup yields CDR1 LGHDT and CDR2 YNNKEL (reference sequence). CDR3 bases: TGTGCCAGCAGCCAAGGAGGCCCCGACACTGAAGCTTTCTTT. This encodes CASSQGGPDTEAFF.

This clonotype was detected ten times or more. The chain combines TRBV2 with TRBJ2-1; 7 bases align to TRBD1. The V segment lost 5 bases and the J segment 4 bases; nucleotides outside the gene matches: 8. Germline CDR1 is SNHLY and CDR2 is FYNNEI. This CDR3 comprises 15 residues. The CDR3 sequence: CASSLIPGQYNEQFF. Here the CDR3 DNA reads TGTGCCAGCAGTCTCATACCGGGACAGTACAATGAGCAGTTCTTC.

This clonotype was observed a few times. The chain joins TRBV19 to TRBJ2-3, with 10 bases lining up with TRBD2. The junction had 8 bases not matched to a gene; V was cut back by 8 bases and J by 3 bases. CDR3 size: 15 residues. CDR1 LNHDA and CDR2 SQIVND come from the germline V gene (reference sequence). The CDR3 loop is CASSELAGRTDTQYF. CDR3 coding DNA: TGTGCCAGTTCAGAACTAGCGGGGAGAACAGATACGCAGTATTTT.

This clonotype was seen just once. The chain recombines TRBV2 with TRBJ1-2, with a possible D match to TRBD1 (5 bases). In germline, CDR1 is SNHLY, CDR2 FYNNEI. This CDR3 region has 11 residues. Trimming left V 7 bases short and J 12 bases short, with 15 bases between. In nucleotides, the CDR3 is TGTGCCAGCACCGACAGCTGGGTCCACACCTTC. The encoded protein is CASTDSWVHTF.

The chain uses TRBV29-1 and TRBJ2-3, with TRBD2 matching 7 bases. V lost 7 bases to trimming and J lost 0 bases; unmatched junction nucleotides: 10. Germline-derived CDR1 and CDR2 are SQVTM and ANQGSEA. CDR3 length: 15 amino acids. The chain's CDR3 is CSEASGTSSTDTQYF. The CDR3 region has the DNA TGCAGCGAGGCAAGCGGGACCTCTAGCACAGATACGCAGTATTTT.

This chain joins TRBV5-1 and TRBJ2-5, with D tentatively TRBD2 (6 bases). The CDR3 is made up of 14 amino acids. CDR1 is SGHRS, CDR2 YFSETQ, per germline. The V gene lost 2 bases and the J gene lost 4 bases, with 12 bases spanning the gap. CDR3 DNA sequence: TGCGCCAGCAGCTTAGGAGGGGCGGCAGAGACCCAGTACTTC. Amino acid sequence: CASSLGGAAETQYF. Full variable domain (missing parts from reference TRBV5-1 and TRBJ2-5): KAGVTQTPRYLIKTRGQQVTLSCSPISGHRSVSWYQQTPGQGLQFLFEYFSETQRNKGNFPGRFSGRQFSNSRSEMNVSTLELGDSALYLCASSLGGAAETQYFGPGTRLLVL.

In this sample, this clonotype turned up many times. This sequence joins TRBV13 and TRBJ1-1; D call uncertain. This CDR3 contains 11 residues. Germline CDR1 PRHDT, CDR2 FYEKMQ (reference sequence). V gave up 7 bases and J gave up 4 bases, with 7 bases separating them. The CDR3 loop is CASKDGTEAFF. CDR3 DNA: TGTGCCAGCAAGGATGGCACTGAAGCTTTCTTT.

The chain employs TRBV4-1 and TRBJ1-6; 7 bases align to TRBD1. CDR3 length equals 17 residues. Trimming cost V 0 bases and J 11 bases; bases outside gene matches: 13. The V gene's germline CDR1 is MGHRA and CDR2 YSYEKL. This CDR3 is CASSQDAPTGIHPPLHF. For the CDR3, the DNA is TGCGCCAGCAGCCAAGATGCCCCGACAGGGATCCATCCACCCCTCCACTTT.

This clonotype was seen repeatedly, ten times or more. The V gene is TRBV9, the J gene TRBJ1-4, with TRBD1 as a possible D gene (6 bases). The germline gives CDR1 SGDLS, CDR2 YYNGEE. This CDR3 comprises 14 residues. The V and J ends lost 3 bases and 6 bases respectively, with 12 bases between them. CDR3 sequence (DNA): TGTGCCAGCAGCGACAATAACAGGGATGAAAAACTGTTTTTT. It codes for CASSDNNRDEKLFF.

The chain couples TRBV7-2 to TRBJ1-2; maybe TRBD1 (5 bases). The V and J ends lost 8 bases and 4 bases respectively, with 17 bases between them. Germline V gives CDR1 SGHTA, CDR2 FQGNSA. CDR3 size: 14 residues. The CDR3 here is CASGGLGLGYGYTF. CDR3 DNA: TGTGCCAGCGGGGGTCTGGGGCTAGGCTATGGCTACACCTTC.

In its sample, this clonotype was seen many times. This rearrangement joins TRBV2 to TRBJ1-5; D call uncertain. The CDR3 loop spans 19 amino acids. Germline V lookup: CDR1 SNHLY, CDR2 FYNNEI. Trimming took off 5 bases at V and 0 bases at J, with 23 bases between the two ends. The CDR3 here is CASSPTQESWQYSNQPQHF. The DNA of the CDR3 is TGTGCCAGCAGTCCCACCCAGGAGTCCTGGCAGTATAGCAATCAGCCCCAGCATTTT. The full variable domain, in which reference TRBV2 and TRBJ1-5 provide the parts outside the CDR3, is EPEVTQTPSHQVTQMGQEVILRCVPISNHLYFYWYRQILGQKVEFLVSFYNNEISEKSEIFDDQFSVERPDGSNFTLKIRSTKLEDSAMYFCASSPTQESWQYSNQPQHFGDGTRLSIL.

With regard to this clonotype: At one of its ends the junction is not consistent with the germline gene, which may arise from a read error. The chain joins TRBV7-7 to TRBJ2-3; D gene uncertain. CDR1 is SSHAT and CDR2 is FNYEAQ in the germline V gene (reference sequence). The CDR3 totals 13 residues. CDR3 sequence (DNA): TGTGCTAGCAGCGCCAGTATAGCAGATACGCAGTATTTT. As protein: CASSASIADTQYF.

The rearrangement joins TRBV24-1 to TRBJ2-7; D call uncertain. Germline values: CDR1 KGHDR, CDR2 SFDVKD. V was shortened by 2 bases and J by 4 bases, with 8 bases between the two germline ends. The CDR3 spans 13 residues. CDR3 DNA sequence: TGTGCCACCAGTGATTCCCCCGGATACGAGCAGTACTTC. Translation: CATSDSPGYEQYF.

The chain uses TRBV18 and TRBJ2-6, with TRBD2 as a possible D gene (6 bases). Trimming pared 3 bases from V and 1 base from J, leaving 16 bases between. The CDR3 has 18 amino acids. Germline loops: CDR1 KGHSH, CDR2 LQKENI. CDR3 coding DNA: TGTGCCAGCTCACCGTTTGCGGGACCAAGATCTGGGGCCAACGTCCTGACTTTC. Protein product: CASSPFAGPRSGANVLTF.

This chain links TRBV19 with TRBJ2-7; the match to TRBD1 covers 9 bases. Germline CDR1 LNHDA, CDR2 SQIVND (reference sequence). The junction had 5 bases not matched to a gene; V was cut back by 7 bases and J by 4 bases. CDR3 length: 13 residues. CDR3 nucleotide sequence: TGTGCCAGTATGGGACAGGGAACGTACGAGCAGTACGTC. Translating gives CASMGQGTYEQYV.

This chain connects TRBV20-1 to TRBJ1-1; D unresolved. V was trimmed by 6 bases and J by 0 bases, leaving 20 bases between them. CDR1 is DFQATT, CDR2 SNEGSKA, per germline (reference sequence). The CDR3 is 16 residues long. CDR3: CSASTTDGRMNTEAFF. Here the CDR3 DNA reads TGCAGTGCCAGTACCACGGACGGACGCATGAACACTGAAGCTTTCTTT.

This clonotype was detected a few times. It may be a read error: a sequence one base away is much more abundant. The V gene is TRBV25-1, the J gene TRBJ2-7, with 13 nucleotides matching TRBD2. This CDR3 has 15 residues. Germline lookup yields CDR1 MGHDK and CDR2 SYGVNS. The CDR3 coding sequence is TGTGCCCGCAGATTGACTAGCGGGGGGACAAACGAGCAGTACTTC. It is translated as CARRLTSGGTNEQYF.

The J gene is TRBJ2-5, the V gene TRBV20-1; TRBD2 matches at 13 bases. Germline-derived CDR1 and CDR2 are DFQATT and SNEGSKA (reference sequence). This CDR3 has 14 amino acids. The CDR3 region has the DNA TGCAGGCCCACTAGCGGGGGGGCCCAAGAGACCCAGTACTTC. It encodes CRPTSGGAQETQYF.

This clonotype was observed many times. CDR3 amino acids: CSARDLYRGSYEQYF. The CDR3 DNA reads TGCAGTGCTAGAGATCTTTACAGGGGGTCGTACGAGCAGTACTTC. V is TRBV20-1 and J is TRBJ2-7; 8 positions match TRBD1. Trimming removed 0 bases from V and 4 bases from J; junction bases left unmatched: 8. The CDR3 sequence is 15 residues long. Germline values: CDR1 DFQATT, CDR2 SNEGSKA (reference sequence).

The sample holds a few counts of this clonotype. Just one base apart from a much larger clone, this may be a read error. V gene TRBV10-3 combines with J gene TRBJ1-6; D unclear. Trimming shortened V by 1 base and J by 7 bases, and 8 bases separated the two germline ends. Germline loops: CDR1 ENHRY, CDR2 SYGVKD. The CDR3 contains 14 residues. The CDR3 protein is CAISELIKNSPLHF. The CDR3 nucleotides read TGTGCCATCAGTGAGTTGATCAAGAATTCACCCCTCCACTTT.

This clonotype was observed a handful of times. The chain has TRBV11-2 and TRBJ1-1; perhaps TRBD1 as D (6 bases). Germline CDR1 is SGHAT and CDR2 is FQNNGV. V was cut by 4 bases and J by 4 bases, with 19 bases left in between. CDR3 length: 16 amino acids. The CDR3 region is CASSSRVGGGSTEAFF. The CDR3 DNA reads TGTGCCAGCAGCTCTAGGGTCGGGGGCGGCTCCACTGAAGCTTTCTTT.

This clonotype was found a few times. The rearrangement uses TRBV7-2 and TRBJ1-6; no definite D call. Germline values: CDR1 SGHTA, CDR2 FQGNSA. The CDR3 totals 13 residues. The germline V and J ends were trimmed by 6 bases and 2 bases, with 5 bases remaining between them. CDR3 bases: TGTGCCAGCAGGACGGCCTATAATTCACCCCTCCACTTT. Protein product: CASRTAYNSPLHF.

Many counts were recorded for this clonotype. The genes are TRBV4-3 and TRBJ2-5, with 7 bases lining up with TRBD2. This CDR3 has 16 amino acids. Losses at the gene ends were 0 bases for V and 4 bases for J; bases not matched to a gene: 8. Germline CDR1 is LGHNA and CDR2 is YSLEER. The CDR3 loop reads CASSQDPAGPGETQYF. The CDR3, as DNA: TGCGCCAGCAGCCAAGATCCAGCGGGGCCCGGAGAGACCCAGTACTTC.

V is TRBV15 and J is TRBJ2-7; D possibly uses TRBD1 or TRBD2 (5 bases each). The CDR3 is 15 residues long. Germline-derived CDR1 and CDR2 are LNHNV and YYDKDF (reference sequence). V was clipped by 3 bases and J by 3 bases, with 15 bases between them. This chain's CDR3 is CATSSLAGGHYEQYF. Written as DNA, the CDR3 is TGTGCCACCAGCAGCTTGGCCGGAGGACACTACGAGCAGTACTTC.

This clonotype was recorded many times. The rearrangement uses TRBV9 and TRBJ1-5; D is undetermined. Trimming cost V 3 bases and J 7 bases, with 11 bases left between them. This CDR3 has 13 residues. In germline, CDR1 is SGDLS, CDR2 YYNGEE. CDR3 sequence reads: CASSASEGQPQHF. CDR3 nucleotide sequence: TGTGCCAGCAGCGCTAGCGAAGGACAGCCCCAGCATTTT.

In its sample, this clonotype was seen a few times. This rearrangement joins TRBV7-8 to TRBJ1-2, with 8 bases fitting TRBD1. CDR3 length: 12 amino acids. Germline assignment: CDR1 SGHVS and CDR2 FQNEAQ. After removal of 6 bases from V and 4 bases from J, the junction contained 1 base not matched to a gene. In DNA form, the CDR3 reads TGTGCCAGCAGTCAGGGGGCCTATGGCTACACCTTC. This sequence encodes CASSQGAYGYTF. Complete variable domain (other parts from reference TRBV7-8 and TRBJ1-2): GAGVSQSPRYKVAKRGQDVALRCDPISGHVSLFWYQQALGQGPEFLTYFQNEAQLDKSGLPSDRFFAERPEGSVSTLKIQRTQQEDSAVYLCASSQGAYGYTFGSGTRLTVV.

The chain uses TRBV24-1 and TRBJ2-7; the match to TRBD2 covers 7 bases. Germline trimming cut 4 bases from V and 6 bases from J; bases unmatched to any gene: 8. The length of the CDR3 is 14 residues. From germline, CDR1 is KGHDR and CDR2 SFDVKD. CDR3 region: CATSEGGDGREQYF. The DNA for the CDR3 is TGTGCCACCAGTGAGGGAGGGGACGGTCGCGAGCAGTACTTC.

This clonotype was seen many times. The chain employs TRBV19 and TRBJ1-2; 9 positions agree with TRBD1. Germline V gene data show CDR1 as LNHDA and CDR2 as SQIVND (reference sequence). V lost 3 bases, J lost 4 bases, and 6 bases stayed unmatched. The length of the CDR3 is 15 residues. DNA of the CDR3: TGTGCCAGTAGTATGTTGGGACAGGGACTCTATGGCTACACCTTC. Protein: CASSMLGQGLYGYTF.

CDR3 coding DNA: TGTGCCACACGGGCGGGGGGGCTCACAGATACGCAGTATTTT. Amino acids: CATRAGGLTDTQYF. This sequence joins TRBV24-1 and TRBJ2-3; 9 bases fit TRBD2. Germline-derived CDR1 and CDR2 are KGHDR and SFDVKD. V trimming: 10 bases; J trimming: 2 bases; junction bases outside the gene matches: 6. There are 14 residues in the CDR3.

The chain is built from TRBV4-1 and TRBJ2-1, with 14 positions matching TRBD2. The CDR3 covers 18 residues. CDR1 is MGHRA and CDR2 is YSYEKL in the germline V gene. Unmatched junction bases numbered 7, after V lost 1 base and J lost 5 bases. This chain's CDR3 is CASSQVMTSGGADNEQFF. CDR3 sequence (DNA): TGCGCCAGCAGCCAAGTTATGACTAGCGGGGGGGCCGACAATGAGCAGTTCTTC.

This clonotype has a count of ten or more. The rearrangement links TRBV7-6 to TRBJ1-1; maybe TRBD1 (5 bases). The CDR3 loop spans 12 amino acids. The germline V and J ends were trimmed by 5 bases and 8 bases, with 12 bases remaining between them. Germline V CDR1 and CDR2: SGHVS, FNYEAQ. CDR3 loop: CASSKGGGEAFF. The CDR3 DNA reads TGTGCCAGCAGCAAGGGTGGGGGAGAAGCTTTCTTT.